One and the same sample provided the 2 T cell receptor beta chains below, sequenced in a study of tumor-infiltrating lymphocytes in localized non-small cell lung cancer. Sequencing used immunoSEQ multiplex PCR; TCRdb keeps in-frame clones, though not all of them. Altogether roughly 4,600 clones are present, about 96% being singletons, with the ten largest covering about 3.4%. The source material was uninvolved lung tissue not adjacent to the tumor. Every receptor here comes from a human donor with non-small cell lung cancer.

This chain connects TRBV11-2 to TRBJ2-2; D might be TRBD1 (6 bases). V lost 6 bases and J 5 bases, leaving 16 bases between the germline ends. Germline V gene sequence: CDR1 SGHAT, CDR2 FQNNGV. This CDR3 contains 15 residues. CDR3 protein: CASSPGHPATGELFF. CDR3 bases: TGTGCCAGCAGTCCGGGACACCCGGCGACCGGGGAGCTGTTTTTT.

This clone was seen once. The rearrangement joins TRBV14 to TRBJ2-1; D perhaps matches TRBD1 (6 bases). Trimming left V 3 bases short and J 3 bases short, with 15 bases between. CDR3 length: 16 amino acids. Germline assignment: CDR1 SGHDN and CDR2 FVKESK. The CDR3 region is CASSQVRDNNYNEQFF. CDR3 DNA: TGTGCCAGCAGCCAGGTCCGGGACAACAACTACAATGAGCAGTTCTTC.